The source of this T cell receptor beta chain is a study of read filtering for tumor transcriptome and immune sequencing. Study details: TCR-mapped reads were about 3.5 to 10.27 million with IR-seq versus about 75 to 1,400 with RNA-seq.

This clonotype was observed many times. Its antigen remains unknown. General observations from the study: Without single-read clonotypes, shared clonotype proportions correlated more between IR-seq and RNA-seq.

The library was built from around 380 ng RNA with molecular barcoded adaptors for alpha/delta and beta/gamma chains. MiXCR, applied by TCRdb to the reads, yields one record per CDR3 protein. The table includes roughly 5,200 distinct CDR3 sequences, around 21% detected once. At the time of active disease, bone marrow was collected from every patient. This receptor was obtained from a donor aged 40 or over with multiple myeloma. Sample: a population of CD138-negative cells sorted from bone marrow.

The CDR3 DNA reads as TGCAGTGCCCACATGGGGGGGTCTTATCCCTACAATGAGCAGTTCTTC. Protein: CSAHMGGSYPYNEQFF. J is TRBJ2-1 and V is TRBV20-1, with 7 bases fitting TRBD2. The V gene's germline CDR1 is DFQATT and CDR2 SNEGSKA (reference sequence). The CDR3 covers 16 residues. V lost 6 bases and J lost 2; bases outside the gene matches: 13.